This note documents a single TCR beta chain sequence. Its antigen is unknown. RNA, at about 0.45 to 1 ug, was reverse transcribed with random hexamers. MiXCR, applied by TCRdb to the immunoSEQ multiplex PCR reads, yields one record per CDR3 protein. The sample shows 150,000 to 200,000 distinct CDR3 sequences, 90% to 95% of them seen only once. This record comes from a study of CD8 T cells in Susac syndrome. Study results and limitations: The study conceded that its TCR sequencing and HLA analysis involved relatively few individuals.

This CDR3 contains 14 residues. Trimming shortened V by 5 bases and J by 3 bases, and 14 bases separated the two germline ends. Sequencing of TCR beta was performed on blood CD8+ and CD4+ T cells. Negative isolation was used for CD8+ and CD4+ T cells and FACS enrichment for TEMRA cells. The chain combines TRBV12-3 or TRBV12-4 with TRBJ2-7; D could derive from TRBD1 or TRBD2 (5 bases each). Sequencing was carried out using CD4+ T cells from PBMCs. This sequence was found in a human donor in good health. The CDR3: CASSPGTPLYEQYF. The DNA of the CDR3 is TGTGCCAGCAGTCCCGGGACCCCCCTCTACGAGCAGTACTTC.